These 20 T cell receptor beta chains were sequenced from one sample in a study of molecular identifiers for immune sequencing clone quantification. TCRdb re-called the PCR reads with MiXCR, one entry per CDR3 protein. This table has about 500,000 distinct CDR3 sequences, roughly 25% appearing once. The specimen was naive CD8+ T cells from blood, with Jurkat cell RNA spiked in. The subset was: FACS-sorted CD8+CD4-CCR7+CD45RA+ naive T cells. The receptors shown here come from a human donor in good health. Some libraries in this study had Jurkat cell RNA spiked in.

The J gene is TRBJ2-1, the V gene TRBV20-1, with 9 bases aligning to TRBD1. This CDR3 contains 18 residues. The germline V gene has CDR1 DFQATT and CDR2 SNEGSKA (reference sequence). V trimming: 0 bases; J trimming: 1 base; junction bases outside the gene matches: 10. CDR3 sequence: CSARDEQGAVWSYNEQFF. As DNA, the CDR3 is TGCAGTGCTAGAGATGAACAGGGGGCTGTATGGTCCTACAATGAGCAGTTCTTC.

A note on this clonotype: A junction end diverges from the germline sequence, so it may reflect a read error. The rearrangement joins TRBV19 to TRBJ2-3, with 7 bases fitting TRBD2. CDR1 is LNHDA, CDR2 SQIVND, per germline (reference sequence). The CDR3 has 15 residues. DNA for the CDR3: TGTGCCAGTAGTATATCAGCGGGACCCCCAGATACGCAGTCTTTT. It encodes CASSISAGPPDTQSF. Full variable domain (rest looked up from reference TRBV19 and TRBJ2-3): DGGITQSPKYLFRKEGQNVTLSCEQNLNHDAMYWYRQDPGQGLRLIYYSQIVNDFQKGDIAEGYSVSREKKESFPLTVTSAQKNPTAFYLCASSISAGPPDTQSFGPGTRLTVL.

In its sample, this clonotype was seen a few times. The V gene is TRBV2, the J gene TRBJ2-7, with a tentative D call TRBD2 (5 bases). V lost 8 bases, J lost 6 bases, and 11 bases lay in between. Germline V CDR1 and CDR2: SNHLY, FYNNEI. The CDR3 is 11 amino acids. CDR3 residues: CASLIGVEQYF. The DNA for the CDR3 is TGTGCCAGCCTAATCGGGGTCGAGCAGTACTTC. The complete variable domain, with remaining parts taken from reference TRBV2 and TRBJ2-7, reads EPEVTQTPSHQVTQMGQEVILRCVPISNHLYFYWYRQILGQKVEFLVSFYNNEISEKSEIFDDQFSVERPDGSNFTLKIRSTKLEDSAMYFCASLIGVEQYFGPGTRLTVT.

This clonotype was observed at least ten times. The rearrangement links TRBV7-8 to TRBJ1-1, with 7 bases fitting TRBD1. V was clipped by 5 bases and J by 1 base; unmatched bases: 7. CDR3 size: 15 residues. Germline V CDR1 and CDR2: SGHVS, FQNEAQ. CDR3 residues: CASSAWTGENTEAFF. The DNA for the CDR3 is TGTGCCAGCAGCGCATGGACAGGCGAGAACACTGAAGCTTTCTTT.

This clonotype was recorded at least ten times. The rearrangement uses TRBV7-9 and TRBJ2-6; D is uncertain. This CDR3 region has 14 residues. Germline CDR1 and CDR2: SEHNR and FQNEAQ (reference sequence). The V end lost 5 bases, the J end lost 2 bases, and 7 bases lay between the germline ends. CDR3 DNA: TGTGCCAGCAGCCATAGCACTGGGGCCAACGTCCTGACTTTC. The encoded protein is CASSHSTGANVLTF.

J is TRBJ2-5 and V is TRBV27; 7 positions agree with TRBD1. This CDR3 is built from 16 residues. V shed 5 bases and J 9 bases; nucleotides not matched to a gene: 18. Germline V lookup: CDR1 MNHEY, CDR2 SMNVEV (reference sequence). DNA for the CDR3: TGTGCCAGCAGTCCTAGATCCGGGACAGCCCAAGCGCCCCAGTACTTC. Its protein product is CASSPRSGTAQAPQYF.

This clonotype was observed once. A much larger clone is a single base away; this may be a read error. The CDR3 ends on some other residue instead of the conserved phenylalanine or tryptophan, so this is likely a read error. The chain employs TRBV24-1 and TRBJ1-1; 7 nucleotides line up with TRBD1. The J segment lost 7 bases and the V segment lost 6 bases, leaving 4 bases of the junction unmatched. The CDR3 has 12 amino acids. The germline gives CDR1 KGHDR, CDR2 SFDVKD. CDR3 sequence: CATSTRDSEAFL. CDR3 sequence (DNA): TGTGCCACCAGTACCCGGGACAGTGAAGCTTTCCTT.

Many counts were recorded for this clonotype. Since the CDR3 does not end with the conserved phenylalanine or tryptophan, this likely comes from a read error. The DNA is omitted, as the CDR3 cannot be located on it reliably, and the CDR3 follows TCRdb's listing. The chain is built from TRBV9 and TRBJ2-5; TRBD1 is the table's D call and was not checked against the DNA. Germline V gives CDR1 SGDLS, CDR2 YYNGEE. The CDR3 is made up of 12 amino acids, end residues included. The CDR3 spells CASSVAGTASCL.

This clonotype turned up a few times. Compared with germline, one end of the junction differs, possibly owing to a read error. The chain has TRBV29-1 and TRBJ2-1; 11 positions agree with TRBD2. Germline CDR1 reads SQVTM; CDR2 reads ANQGSEA. The CDR3 runs to 15 residues. CDR3 DNA: TGCGGCGTTGAACTAGCGGGGGCATACTACAATGAGCAGTTCTTC. Protein product: CGVELAGAYYNEQFF.

The J gene is TRBJ1-4, the V gene TRBV7-8; no firm D call. The V gene lost 4 bases and the J gene lost 0 bases, with 15 bases spanning the gap. Germline CDR1 is SGHVS and CDR2 is FQNEAQ. The CDR3 extends over 17 amino acids. CDR3 residues: CASSSVRPGTTNEKLFF. CDR3 nucleotide sequence: TGTGCCAGCAGCTCAGTTCGTCCGGGGACAACTAATGAAAAACTGTTTTTT.

This clonotype was observed a few times. The chain recombines TRBV20-1 with TRBJ2-7; D ambiguous. V lost 0 bases and J lost 4, with 13 bases in between. The germline V gene has CDR1 DFQATT and CDR2 SNEGSKA (reference sequence). This CDR3 is built from 14 residues. The DNA for the CDR3 is TGCAGTGCTAGAGATCTCTTAGCTGGGTACGAGCAGTACTTC. Translating gives CSARDLLAGYEQYF.

The V and J genes are TRBV9 and TRBJ1-1; D ambiguous. V was pared by 0 bases and J by 5 bases, with 11 bases between. Germline V lookup: CDR1 SGDLS, CDR2 YYNGEE. CDR3 length: 14 residues. DNA for the CDR3: TGTGCCAGCAGCGTAGGAAAGACATCAACTGAAGCTTTCTTT. Translating it yields CASSVGKTSTEAFF.

This clonotype turned up a few times. J is TRBJ1-4 and V is TRBV28; D is undetermined. CDR3 length: 14 residues. Trimming shortened V by 9 bases and J by 4 bases, and 15 bases separated the two germline ends. In germline, CDR1 is MDHEN, CDR2 SYDVKM. The CDR3 spells CASWGWGNNEKLFF. The CDR3 DNA sequence: TGTGCCAGTTGGGGATGGGGAAATAATGAAAAACTGTTTTTT. Full variable domain (missing parts from reference TRBV28 and TRBJ1-4): DVKVTQSSRYLVKRTGEKVFLECVQDMDHENMFWYRQDPGLGLRLIYFSYDVKMKEKGDIPEGYSVSREKKERFSLILESASTNQTSMYLCASWGWGNNEKLFFGSGTQLSVL.

The V call is TRBV25-1, the J call TRBJ2-7, with D perhaps matching TRBD1 (6 bases). Looked up from germline, CDR1 is MGHDK and CDR2 is SYGVNS. CDR3 length: 13 residues. V dropped 5 bases and J dropped 2 bases, with 10 bases sitting between them. The CDR3 protein is CASSRDNPYEQYF. The CDR3 DNA reads as TGTGCCAGCAGTAGGGACAACCCCTACGAGCAGTACTTC.

Comment on this clonotype: This clone may be a read error of a much larger clone one base away. The CDR3 sequence is CAGSVSGRAPDTQYF. CDR3 bases: TGTGCCGGCAGCGTATCCGGGAGGGCCCCAGATACGCAGTATTTT. The genes are TRBV9 and TRBJ2-3; 8 nucleotides line up with TRBD2. This CDR3 is built from 15 residues. Germline V lookup: CDR1 SGDLS, CDR2 YYNGEE.

This clonotype was counted between two and nine times. The genes are TRBV2 and TRBJ1-4; 7 bases match TRBD1. CDR1 and CDR2 (germline): SNHLY, FYNNEI. The J segment lost 6 bases and the V segment lost 5 bases, leaving 9 bases of the junction unmatched. This CDR3 has 15 amino acids. CDR3: CASSPDRVYDEKLFF. The CDR3, as DNA: TGTGCCAGCAGTCCTGACAGGGTCTATGATGAAAAACTGTTTTTT.

The table lists this clonotype with many counts. V usage is TRBV5-1 and J usage is TRBJ2-7; TRBD1 matches 8 bases. CDR1 and CDR2 (germline): SGHRS, YFSETQ. With V trimmed by 2 bases and J by 6 bases, 7 bases remained unmatched. This CDR3 spans 14 amino acids. The CDR3 DNA follows: TGCGCCAGCAGCTTCGGACAGGGCGGGTTCGAGCAGTACTTC. This translates into CASSFGQGGFEQYF.

This clonotype was seen a handful of times. The chain recombines TRBV11-2 with TRBJ2-7, with D perhaps matching TRBD2 (6 bases). Germline V gene data show CDR1 as SGHAT and CDR2 as FQNNGV. Between the trimmed V and J ends, which lost 4 bases and 1 base, there was a span of 17 bases. This CDR3 has 16 residues. For the CDR3, the DNA is TGTGCCAGCAGCTCGGGGGTCGGGGATAGTTCCTACGAGCAGTACTTC. Amino acids: CASSSGVGDSSYEQYF.

This clonotype was observed at least ten times. This chain joins TRBV7-9 and TRBJ2-5; D is ambiguous. The CDR3 consists of 14 residues. Trimming took 2 bases from V and 3 from J, leaving 10 bases between them. The V gene's germline CDR1 is SEHNR and CDR2 FQNEAQ (reference sequence). CDR3 sequence: CASSLRPEEETQYF. For the CDR3, the DNA is TGTGCCAGCAGCTTACGGCCAGAAGAAGAGACCCAGTACTTC.

V is TRBV30 and J is TRBJ1-1; D ambiguous. V gave up 3 bases and J gave up 4 bases, with 15 bases separating them. This CDR3 has 14 residues. The germline V gene has CDR1 GTSNPN and CDR2 SVGIG (reference sequence). In nucleotides, the CDR3 is TGTGCCTGGAGCCGACGAGGATCTGGCACTGAAGCTTTCTTT. This codes for CAWSRRGSGTEAFF. Together with reference TRBV30 and TRBJ1-1, the CDR3 gives the full variable domain: SQTIHQWPATLVQPVGSPLSLECTVEGTSNPNLYWYRQAAGRGLQLLFYSVGIGQISSEVPQNLSASRPQDRQFILSSKKLLLSDSGFYLCAWSRRGSGTEAFFGQGTRLTVV.